This T cell receptor (beta chain) was captured by sequencing in a study of shared clonotypes between healthy human individuals. The protocol was immunoSEQ multiplex PCR, while the TCRdb copy is restricted to in-frame clones and leaves out a portion. In the table there are about 2.3 million clones, less than 95% of which are singletons. Germline CDR1 LNHDA, CDR2 SQIVND (reference sequence). The length of the CDR3 is 15 residues. The V end lost 0 bases, the J end lost 4 bases, and 11 bases lay between the germline ends. The receptor was isolated from a man aged 18 to 30 in good health. Some clones in this sample may be carry-over from other donors' samples. Source material: naive CD4+ T cells from PBMCs. Documented subset: CD45RA+ positively selected. V is TRBV19 and J is TRBJ2-3; possible D gene TRBD2, 5 bases. The CDR3 is CASSIDPGRADTQYF. CDR3 bases: TGTGCCAGTAGTATAGATCCGGGAAGGGCAGATACGCAGTATTTT.